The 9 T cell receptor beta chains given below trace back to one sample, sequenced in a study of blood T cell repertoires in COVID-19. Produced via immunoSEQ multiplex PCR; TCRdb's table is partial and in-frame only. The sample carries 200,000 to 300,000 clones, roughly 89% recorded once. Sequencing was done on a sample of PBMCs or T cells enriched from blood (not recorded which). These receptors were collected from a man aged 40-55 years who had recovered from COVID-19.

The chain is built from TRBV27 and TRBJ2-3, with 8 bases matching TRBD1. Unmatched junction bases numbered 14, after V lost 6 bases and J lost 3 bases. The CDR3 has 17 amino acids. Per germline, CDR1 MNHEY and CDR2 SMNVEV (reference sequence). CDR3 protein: CASSFQVRGRVTDTQYF. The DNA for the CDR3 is TGTGCCAGCAGCTTCCAGGTCAGGGGGCGCGTAACAGATACGCAGTATTTT.

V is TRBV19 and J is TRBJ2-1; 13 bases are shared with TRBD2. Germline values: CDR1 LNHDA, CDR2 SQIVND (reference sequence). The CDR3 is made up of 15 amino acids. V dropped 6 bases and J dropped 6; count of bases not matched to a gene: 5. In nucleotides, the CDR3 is TGTGCCAGTAGGGGACTAGCGGGAAGGGGCAATGAGCAGTTCTTC. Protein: CASRGLAGRGNEQFF.

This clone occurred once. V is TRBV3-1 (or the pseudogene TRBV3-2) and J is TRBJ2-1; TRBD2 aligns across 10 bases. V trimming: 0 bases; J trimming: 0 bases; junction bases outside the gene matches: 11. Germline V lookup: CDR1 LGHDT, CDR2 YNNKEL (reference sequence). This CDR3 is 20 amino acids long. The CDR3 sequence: CASSQDLLAGVTNSYNEQFF. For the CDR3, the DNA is TGTGCCAGCAGCCAAGATCTCCTAGCGGGAGTAACGAACTCCTACAATGAGCAGTTCTTC.

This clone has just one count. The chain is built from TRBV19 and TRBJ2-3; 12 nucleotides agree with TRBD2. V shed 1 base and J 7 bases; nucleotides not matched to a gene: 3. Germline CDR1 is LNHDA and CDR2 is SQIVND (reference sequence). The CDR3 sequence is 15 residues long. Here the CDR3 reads CASSIGGTSGHTQYF. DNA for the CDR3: TGTGCCAGTAGTATAGGGGGGACTAGCGGGCATACGCAGTATTTT.

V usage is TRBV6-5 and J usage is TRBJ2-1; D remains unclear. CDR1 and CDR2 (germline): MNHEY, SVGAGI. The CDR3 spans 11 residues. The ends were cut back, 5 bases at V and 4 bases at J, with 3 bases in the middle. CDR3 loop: CASSPYNEQFF. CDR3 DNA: TGTGCCAGCAGTCCGTACAATGAGCAGTTCTTC.

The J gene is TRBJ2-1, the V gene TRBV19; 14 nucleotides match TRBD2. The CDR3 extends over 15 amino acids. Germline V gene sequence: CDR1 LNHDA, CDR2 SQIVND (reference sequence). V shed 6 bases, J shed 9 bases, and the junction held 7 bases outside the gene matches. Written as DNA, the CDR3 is TGTGCCAGTAGGGGGACTAGCGGGAGTCCAGGTGAGCAGTTCTTC. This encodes CASRGTSGSPGEQFF.

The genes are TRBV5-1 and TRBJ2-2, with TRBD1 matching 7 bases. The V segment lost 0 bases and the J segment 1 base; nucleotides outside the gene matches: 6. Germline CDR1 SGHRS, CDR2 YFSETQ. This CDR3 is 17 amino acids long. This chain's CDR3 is CASSLEPTGLNTGELFF. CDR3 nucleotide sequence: TGCGCCAGCAGCTTGGAACCGACAGGGCTGAACACCGGGGAGCTGTTTTTT. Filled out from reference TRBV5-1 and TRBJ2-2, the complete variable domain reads KAGVTQTPRYLIKTRGQQVTLSCSPISGHRSVSWYQQTPGQGLQFLFEYFSETQRNKGNFPGRFSGRQFSNSRSEMNVSTLELGDSALYLCASSLEPTGLNTGELFFGEGSRLTVL.

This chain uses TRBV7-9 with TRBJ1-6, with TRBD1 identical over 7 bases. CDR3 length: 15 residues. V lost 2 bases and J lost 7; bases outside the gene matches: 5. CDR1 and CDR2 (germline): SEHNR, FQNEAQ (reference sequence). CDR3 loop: CASSLMSQGNSPLHF. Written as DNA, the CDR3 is TGTGCCAGCAGCTTAATGTCACAGGGGAATTCACCCCTCCACTTT.

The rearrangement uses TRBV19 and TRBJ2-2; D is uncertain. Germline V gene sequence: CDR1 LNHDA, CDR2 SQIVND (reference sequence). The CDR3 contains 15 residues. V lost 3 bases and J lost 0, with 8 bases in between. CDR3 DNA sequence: TGTGCCAGTAGTATCTACACAGCGAACACCGGGGAGCTGTTTTTT. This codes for CASSIYTANTGELFF.